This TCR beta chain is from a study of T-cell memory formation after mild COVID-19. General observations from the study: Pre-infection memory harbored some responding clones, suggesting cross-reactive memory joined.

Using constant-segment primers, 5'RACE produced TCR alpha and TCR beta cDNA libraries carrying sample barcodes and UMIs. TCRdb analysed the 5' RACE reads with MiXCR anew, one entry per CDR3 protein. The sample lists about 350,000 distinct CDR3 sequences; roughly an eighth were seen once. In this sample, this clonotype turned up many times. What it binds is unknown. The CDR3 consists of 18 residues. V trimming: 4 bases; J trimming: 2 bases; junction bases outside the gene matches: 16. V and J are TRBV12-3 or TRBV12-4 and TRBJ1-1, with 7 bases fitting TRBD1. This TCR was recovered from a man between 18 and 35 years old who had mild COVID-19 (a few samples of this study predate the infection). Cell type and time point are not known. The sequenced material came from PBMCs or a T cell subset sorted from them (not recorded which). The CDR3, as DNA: TGTGCCAGCAGTTCGACAGGGCGCTCATCCCCAGTCAACACTGAAGCTTTCTTT. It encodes CASSSTGRSSPVNTEAFF.